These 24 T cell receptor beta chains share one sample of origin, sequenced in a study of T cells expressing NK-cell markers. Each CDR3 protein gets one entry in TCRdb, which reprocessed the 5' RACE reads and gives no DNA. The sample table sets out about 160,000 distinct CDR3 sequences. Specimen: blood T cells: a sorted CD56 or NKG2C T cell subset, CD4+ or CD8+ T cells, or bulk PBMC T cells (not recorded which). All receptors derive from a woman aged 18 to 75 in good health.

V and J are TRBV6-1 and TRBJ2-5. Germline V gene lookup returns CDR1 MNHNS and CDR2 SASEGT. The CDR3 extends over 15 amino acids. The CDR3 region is CASSDLVGYQETQYF.

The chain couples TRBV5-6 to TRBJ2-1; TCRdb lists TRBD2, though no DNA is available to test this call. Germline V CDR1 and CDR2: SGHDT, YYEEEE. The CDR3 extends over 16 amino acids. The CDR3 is CASSLVRETTYNEQFF.

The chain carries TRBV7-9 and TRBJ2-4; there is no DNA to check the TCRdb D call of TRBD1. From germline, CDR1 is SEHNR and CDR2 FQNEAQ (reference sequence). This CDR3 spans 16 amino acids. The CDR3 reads CASSRKGGLAKNIQYF.

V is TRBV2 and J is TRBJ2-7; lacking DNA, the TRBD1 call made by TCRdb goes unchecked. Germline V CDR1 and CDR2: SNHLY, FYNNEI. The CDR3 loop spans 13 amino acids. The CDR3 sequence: CASSEGTGYEQYF.

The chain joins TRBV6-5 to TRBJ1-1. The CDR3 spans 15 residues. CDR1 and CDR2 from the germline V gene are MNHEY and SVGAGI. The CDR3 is CASSYSVHTDTEAFF.

CDR3 sequence: CASSGGVGFYNEQFF. This chain uses TRBV9 with TRBJ2-1; TCRdb picks TRBD1, but there is no DNA to check that call. This CDR3 is built from 15 residues. Germline V gives CDR1 SGDLS, CDR2 YYNGEE.

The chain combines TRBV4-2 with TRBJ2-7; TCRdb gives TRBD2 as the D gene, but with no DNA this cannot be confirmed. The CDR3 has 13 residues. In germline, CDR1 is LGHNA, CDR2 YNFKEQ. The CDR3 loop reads CASSQDAGYEQYF.

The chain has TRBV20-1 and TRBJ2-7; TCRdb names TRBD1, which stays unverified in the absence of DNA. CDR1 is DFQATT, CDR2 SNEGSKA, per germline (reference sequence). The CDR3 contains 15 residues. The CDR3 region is CSANPIRGVSYEQYF.

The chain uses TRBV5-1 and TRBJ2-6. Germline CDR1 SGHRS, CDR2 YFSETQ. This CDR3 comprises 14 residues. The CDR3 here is CASSTTDGANVLTF.

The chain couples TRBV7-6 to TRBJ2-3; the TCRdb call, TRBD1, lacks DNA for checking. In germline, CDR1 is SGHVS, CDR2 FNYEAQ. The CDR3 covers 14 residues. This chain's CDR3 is CASSSGPITDTQYF.

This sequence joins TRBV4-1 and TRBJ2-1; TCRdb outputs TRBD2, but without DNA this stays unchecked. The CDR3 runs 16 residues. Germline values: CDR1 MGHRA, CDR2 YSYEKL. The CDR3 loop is CASSQPPLGRGNEQFF.

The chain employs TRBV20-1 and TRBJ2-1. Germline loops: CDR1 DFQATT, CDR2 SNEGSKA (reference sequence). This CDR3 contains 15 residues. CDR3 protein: CSARVGRGSYNEQFF.

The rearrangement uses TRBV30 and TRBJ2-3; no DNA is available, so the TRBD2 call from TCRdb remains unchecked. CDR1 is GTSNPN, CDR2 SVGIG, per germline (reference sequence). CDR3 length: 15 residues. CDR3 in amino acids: CAWSPGLAGTDTQYF.

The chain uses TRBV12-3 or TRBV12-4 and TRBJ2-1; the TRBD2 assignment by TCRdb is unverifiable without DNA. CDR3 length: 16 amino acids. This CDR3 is CASRDDSGSSYNEQFF.

The CDR3 loop reads CASSQDLSAGAAYEQYF. This sequence joins TRBV4-1 and TRBJ2-7. In germline, CDR1 is MGHRA, CDR2 YSYEKL. The CDR3 has 17 residues.

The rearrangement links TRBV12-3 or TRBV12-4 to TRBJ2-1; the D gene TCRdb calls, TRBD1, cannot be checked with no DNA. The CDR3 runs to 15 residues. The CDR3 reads CASSLAWDRYNEQFF.

The CDR3 region is CASSLVPPTIRSYNEQFF. The gene calls are TRBV7-3 and TRBJ2-1; TCRdb's D gene call, TRBD1, goes unchecked for lack of DNA. This CDR3 spans 18 amino acids. CDR1 and CDR2 from the germline V gene are SGHTA and FQGTGA.

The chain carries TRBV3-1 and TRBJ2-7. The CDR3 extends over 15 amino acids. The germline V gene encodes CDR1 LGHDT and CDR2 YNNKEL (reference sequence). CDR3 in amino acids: CASSQVFQRSSEQYF.

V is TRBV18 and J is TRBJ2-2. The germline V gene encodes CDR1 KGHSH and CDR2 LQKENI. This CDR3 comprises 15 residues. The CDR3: CASSPPMGNTGELFF.

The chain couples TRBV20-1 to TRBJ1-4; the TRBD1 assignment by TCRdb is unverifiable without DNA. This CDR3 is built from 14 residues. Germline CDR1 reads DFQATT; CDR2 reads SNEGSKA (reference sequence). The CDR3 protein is CSASSGTGNEKLFF.

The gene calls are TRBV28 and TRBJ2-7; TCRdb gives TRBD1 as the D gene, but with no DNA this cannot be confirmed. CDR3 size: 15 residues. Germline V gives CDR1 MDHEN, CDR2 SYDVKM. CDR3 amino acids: CASSFGGSLTYEQYF.

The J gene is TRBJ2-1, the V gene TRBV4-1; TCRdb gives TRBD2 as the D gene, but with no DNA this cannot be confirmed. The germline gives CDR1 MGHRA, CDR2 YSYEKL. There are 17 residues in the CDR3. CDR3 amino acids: CASSQDLRAGGYNEQFF.

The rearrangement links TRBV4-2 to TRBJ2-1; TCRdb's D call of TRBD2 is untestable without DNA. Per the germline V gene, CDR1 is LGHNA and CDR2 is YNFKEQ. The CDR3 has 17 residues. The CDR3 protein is CASSQYGSGSVRNEQFF.

The CDR3 reads CASSWGLALGELFF. The genes are TRBV5-5 and TRBJ2-2; TCRdb indicates TRBD2, and absent DNA this call remains unverified. Germline CDR1 reads SGHKS; CDR2 reads YYEKEE (reference sequence). The CDR3 is 14 amino acids. The full variable domain, its missing parts supplied by reference TRBV5-5 and TRBJ2-2, is DAGVTQSPTHLIKTRGQQVTLRCSPISGHKSVSWYQQVLGQGPQFIFQYYEKEERGRGNFPDRFSARQFPNYSSELNVNALLLGDSALYLCASSWGLALGELFFGEGSRLTVL.